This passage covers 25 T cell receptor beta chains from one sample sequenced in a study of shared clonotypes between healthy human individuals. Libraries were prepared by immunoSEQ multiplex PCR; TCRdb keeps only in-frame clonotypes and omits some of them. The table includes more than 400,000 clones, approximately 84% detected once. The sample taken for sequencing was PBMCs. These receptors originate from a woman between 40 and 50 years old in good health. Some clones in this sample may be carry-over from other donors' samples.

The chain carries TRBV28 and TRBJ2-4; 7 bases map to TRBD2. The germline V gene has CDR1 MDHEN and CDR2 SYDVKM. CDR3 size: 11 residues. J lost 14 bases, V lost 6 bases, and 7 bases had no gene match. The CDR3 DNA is TGTGCCAGCAGGCCAGGTGGGGGGGAGTACTTC. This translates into CASRPGGGEYF.

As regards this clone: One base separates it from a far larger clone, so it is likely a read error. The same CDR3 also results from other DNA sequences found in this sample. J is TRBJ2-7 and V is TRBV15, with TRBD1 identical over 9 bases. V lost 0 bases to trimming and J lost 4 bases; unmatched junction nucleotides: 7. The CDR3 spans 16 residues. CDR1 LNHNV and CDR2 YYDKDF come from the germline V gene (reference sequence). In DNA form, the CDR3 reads TGTGCCACCAGCAGAGATACTACAGGGGGCCGGTACGAGCAGTACTTC. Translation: CATSRDTTGGRYEQYF.

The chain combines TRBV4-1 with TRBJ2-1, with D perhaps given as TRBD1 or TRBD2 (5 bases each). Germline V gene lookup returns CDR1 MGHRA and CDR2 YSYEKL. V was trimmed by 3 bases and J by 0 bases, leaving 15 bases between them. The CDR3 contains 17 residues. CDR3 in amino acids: CASSHSGPRSSYNEQFF. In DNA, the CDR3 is TGCGCCAGCAGCCATTCGGGGCCGAGGAGCTCCTACAATGAGCAGTTCTTC.

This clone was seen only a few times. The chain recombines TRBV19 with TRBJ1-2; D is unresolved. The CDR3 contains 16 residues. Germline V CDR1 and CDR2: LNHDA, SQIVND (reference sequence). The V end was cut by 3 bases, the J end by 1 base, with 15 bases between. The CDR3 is CASSILDARNNYGYTF. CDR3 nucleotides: TGTGCCAGTAGTATTTTGGATGCCAGGAATAACTATGGCTACACCTTC.

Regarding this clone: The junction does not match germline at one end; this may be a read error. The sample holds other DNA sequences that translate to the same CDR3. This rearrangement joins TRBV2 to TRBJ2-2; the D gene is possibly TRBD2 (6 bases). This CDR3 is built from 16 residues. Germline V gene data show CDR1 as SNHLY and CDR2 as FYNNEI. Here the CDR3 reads CASSGTGVGLTGELSF. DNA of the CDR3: TGTGCCAGCTCCGGGACGGGGGTCGGTCTCACCGGGGAGCTGTCTTTT.

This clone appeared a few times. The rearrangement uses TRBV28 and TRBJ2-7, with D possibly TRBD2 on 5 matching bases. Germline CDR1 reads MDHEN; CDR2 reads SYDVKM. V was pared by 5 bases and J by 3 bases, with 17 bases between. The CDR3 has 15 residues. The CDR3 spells CASSTPRGEGYEQYF. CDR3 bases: TGTGCCAGCAGTACCCCCCGGGGAGAGGGCTACGAGCAGTACTTC.

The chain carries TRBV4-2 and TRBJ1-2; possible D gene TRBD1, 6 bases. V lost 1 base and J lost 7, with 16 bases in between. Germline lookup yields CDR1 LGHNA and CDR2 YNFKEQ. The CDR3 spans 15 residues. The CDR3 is CASSQVGQKRGGYTF. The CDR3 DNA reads TGTGCCAGCAGCCAAGTCGGACAGAAAAGGGGTGGCTACACCTTC.

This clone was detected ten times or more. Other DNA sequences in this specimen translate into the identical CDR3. In DNA, the CDR3 is TGTGCCAGCAGCCCCCCTGCATCGGGAGATACGCAGTATTTT. Translated: CASSPPASGDTQYF. The chain has TRBV7-9 and TRBJ2-3; no clear D. Germline lookup yields CDR1 SEHNR and CDR2 FQNEAQ (reference sequence). V was pared by 5 bases and J by 5 bases, with 14 bases between. This CDR3 is built from 14 residues.

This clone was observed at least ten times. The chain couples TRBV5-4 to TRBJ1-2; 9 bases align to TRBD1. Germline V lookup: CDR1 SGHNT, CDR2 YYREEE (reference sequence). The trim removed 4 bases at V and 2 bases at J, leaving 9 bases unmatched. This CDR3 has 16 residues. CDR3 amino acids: CASSDLGQGLNYGYTF. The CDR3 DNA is TGTGCCAGCAGCGATTTGGGACAGGGATTGAACTATGGCTACACCTTC.

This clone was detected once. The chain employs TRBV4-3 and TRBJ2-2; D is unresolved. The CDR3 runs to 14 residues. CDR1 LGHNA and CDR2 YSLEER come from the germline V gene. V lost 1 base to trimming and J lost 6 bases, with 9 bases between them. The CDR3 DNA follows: TGCGCCAGCAGCCAAGTCGGGTGGGCCGGGGAGCTGTTTTTT. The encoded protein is CASSQVGWAGELFF.

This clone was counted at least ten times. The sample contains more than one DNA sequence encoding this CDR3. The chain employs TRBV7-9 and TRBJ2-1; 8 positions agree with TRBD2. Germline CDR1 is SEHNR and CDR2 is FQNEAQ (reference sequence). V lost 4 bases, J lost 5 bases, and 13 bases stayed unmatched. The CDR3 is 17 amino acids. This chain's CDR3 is CASSSPKKRESNNEQFF. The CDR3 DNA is TGTGCCAGCAGCTCACCAAAAAAGCGGGAGAGCAACAATGAGCAGTTCTTC.

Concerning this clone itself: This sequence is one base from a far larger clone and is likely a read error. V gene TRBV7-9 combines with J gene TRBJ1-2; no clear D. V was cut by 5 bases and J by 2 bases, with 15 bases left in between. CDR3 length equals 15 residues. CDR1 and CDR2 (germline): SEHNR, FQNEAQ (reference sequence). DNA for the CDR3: TGTGCCAGCAGCACCGGATGGAGCTGGAACTATGGCTACACCTTC. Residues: CASSTGWSWNYGYTF.

The CDR3 DNA reads as TGTGCCAGCAGCGGGACCGCTCAGAGTGAGCAGTTCTTC. This sequence encodes CASSGTAQSEQFF. This chain joins TRBV7-2 and TRBJ2-1; tentatively, D is TRBD1 or TRBD2 (5 bases each). With 5 bases removed from V and 9 bases from J, the gap between germline ends came to 14 bases. CDR1 and CDR2 from the germline V gene are SGHTA and FQGNSA. The CDR3 consists of 13 residues.

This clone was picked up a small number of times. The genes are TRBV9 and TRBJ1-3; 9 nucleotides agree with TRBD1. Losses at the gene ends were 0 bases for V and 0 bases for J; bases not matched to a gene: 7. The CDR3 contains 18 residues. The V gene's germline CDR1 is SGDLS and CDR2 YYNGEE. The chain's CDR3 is CASSVAGQGLFSGNTIYF. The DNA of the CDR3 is TGTGCCAGCAGCGTAGCGGGACAGGGTTTGTTCTCTGGAAACACCATATATTTT.

CDR3 in amino acids: CASSPPTGQNYGYTF. Written as DNA, the CDR3 is TGTGCCAGCAGCCCGCCGACAGGGCAGAACTATGGCTACACCTTC. The rearrangement uses TRBV5-8 and TRBJ1-2, with 7 bases lining up with TRBD1. Trimming removed 4 bases from V and 2 bases from J; junction bases left unmatched: 8. The CDR3 spans 15 residues. Germline-derived CDR1 and CDR2 are SGHTS and YDEGEE.

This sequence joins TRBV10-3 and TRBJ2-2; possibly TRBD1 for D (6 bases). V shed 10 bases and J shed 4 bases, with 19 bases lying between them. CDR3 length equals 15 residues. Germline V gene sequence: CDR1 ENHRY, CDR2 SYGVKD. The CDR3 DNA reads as TGTGCCACCCTTGACGGGACAAGAACCACCGGGGAGCTGTTTTTT. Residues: CATLDGTRTTGELFF.

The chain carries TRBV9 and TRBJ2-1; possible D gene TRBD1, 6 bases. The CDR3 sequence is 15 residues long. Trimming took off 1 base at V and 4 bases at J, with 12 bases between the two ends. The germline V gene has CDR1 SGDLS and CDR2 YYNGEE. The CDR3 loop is CASSVTGQEYNEQFF. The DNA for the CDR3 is TGTGCCAGCAGCGTAACGGGACAAGAATACAATGAGCAGTTCTTC.

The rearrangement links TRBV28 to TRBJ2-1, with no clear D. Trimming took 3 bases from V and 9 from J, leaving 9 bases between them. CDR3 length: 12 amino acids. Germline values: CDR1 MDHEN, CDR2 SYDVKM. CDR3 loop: CASSFVRSEQFF. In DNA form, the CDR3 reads TGTGCCAGCAGTTTTGTTCGTTCTGAGCAGTTCTTC.

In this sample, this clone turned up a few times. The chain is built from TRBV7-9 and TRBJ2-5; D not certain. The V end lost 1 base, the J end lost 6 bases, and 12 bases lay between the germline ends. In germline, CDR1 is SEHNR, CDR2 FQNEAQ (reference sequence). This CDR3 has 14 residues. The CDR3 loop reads CASSLEVTLQTQYF. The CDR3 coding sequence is TGTGCCAGCAGCTTAGAGGTTACTCTGCAGACCCAGTACTTC.

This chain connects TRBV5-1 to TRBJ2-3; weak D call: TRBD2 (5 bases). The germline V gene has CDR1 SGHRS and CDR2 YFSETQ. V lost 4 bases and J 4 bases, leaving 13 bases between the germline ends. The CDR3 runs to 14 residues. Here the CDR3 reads CASSRSDSPDTQYF. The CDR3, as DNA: TGCGCCAGCAGCCGTAGCGACTCCCCAGATACGCAGTATTTT.

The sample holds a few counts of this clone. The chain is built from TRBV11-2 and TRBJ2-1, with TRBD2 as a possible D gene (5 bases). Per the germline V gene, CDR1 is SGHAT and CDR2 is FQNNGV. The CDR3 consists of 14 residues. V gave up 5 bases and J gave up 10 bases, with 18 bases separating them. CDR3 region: CASSPGLGEVEQFF. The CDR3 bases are TGTGCCAGCAGCCCAGGCCTGGGAGAAGTCGAGCAGTTCTTC.

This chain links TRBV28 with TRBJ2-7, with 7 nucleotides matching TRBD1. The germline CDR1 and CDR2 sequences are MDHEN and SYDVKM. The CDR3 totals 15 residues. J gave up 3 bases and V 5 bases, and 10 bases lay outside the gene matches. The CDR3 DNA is TGTGCCAGCAGTCAAACTCCGGGACAGCTCTACGAGCAGTACTTC. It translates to CASSQTPGQLYEQYF.

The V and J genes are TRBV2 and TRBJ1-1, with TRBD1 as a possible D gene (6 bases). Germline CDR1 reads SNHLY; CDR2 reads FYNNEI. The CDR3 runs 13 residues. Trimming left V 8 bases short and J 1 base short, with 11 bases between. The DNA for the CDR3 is TGTGCCAGCCTCAGGGGTTCGAACACTGAAGCTTTCTTT. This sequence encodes CASLRGSNTEAFF.

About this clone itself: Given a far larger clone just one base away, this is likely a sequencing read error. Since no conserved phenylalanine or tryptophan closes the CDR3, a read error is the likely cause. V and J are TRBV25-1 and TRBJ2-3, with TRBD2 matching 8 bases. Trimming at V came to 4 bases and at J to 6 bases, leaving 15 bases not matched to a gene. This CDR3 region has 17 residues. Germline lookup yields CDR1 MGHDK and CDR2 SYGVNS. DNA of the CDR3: TGTGCCAGCAGTGGCGGGGGTAGCGGGATTTTTGGTGATACGCAGTATTAT. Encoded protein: CASSGGGSGIFGDTQYY.

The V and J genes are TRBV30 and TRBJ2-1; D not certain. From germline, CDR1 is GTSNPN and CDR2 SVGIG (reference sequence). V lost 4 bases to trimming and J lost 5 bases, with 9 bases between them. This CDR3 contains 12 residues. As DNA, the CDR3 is TGTGCCTGGAAGGCAGGTAACAATGAGCAGTTCTTC. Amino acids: CAWKAGNNEQFF.